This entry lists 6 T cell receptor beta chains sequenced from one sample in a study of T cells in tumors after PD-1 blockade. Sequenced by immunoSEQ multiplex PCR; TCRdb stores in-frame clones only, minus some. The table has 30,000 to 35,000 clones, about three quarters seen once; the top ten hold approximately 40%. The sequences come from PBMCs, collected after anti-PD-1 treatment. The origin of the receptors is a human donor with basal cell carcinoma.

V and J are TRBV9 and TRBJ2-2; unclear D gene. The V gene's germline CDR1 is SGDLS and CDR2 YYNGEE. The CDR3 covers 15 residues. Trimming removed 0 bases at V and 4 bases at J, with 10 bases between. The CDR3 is CASSVVSKPTGELFF. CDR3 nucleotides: TGTGCCAGCAGCGTAGTGAGCAAACCCACCGGGGAGCTGTTTTTT.

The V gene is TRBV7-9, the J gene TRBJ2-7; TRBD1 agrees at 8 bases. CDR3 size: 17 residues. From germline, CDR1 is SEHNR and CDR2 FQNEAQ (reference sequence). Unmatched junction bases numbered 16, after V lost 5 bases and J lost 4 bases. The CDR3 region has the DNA TGTGCCAGCAGCGCCCCAAATCCATCAGGGGGCTGGTACGAGCAGTACTTC. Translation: CASSAPNPSGGWYEQYF.

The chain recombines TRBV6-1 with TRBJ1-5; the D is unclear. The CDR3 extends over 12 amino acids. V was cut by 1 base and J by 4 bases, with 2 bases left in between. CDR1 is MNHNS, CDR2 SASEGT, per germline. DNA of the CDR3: TGTGCCAGCAGTGAAGGGAATCAGCCCCAGCATTTT. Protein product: CASSEGNQPQHF.

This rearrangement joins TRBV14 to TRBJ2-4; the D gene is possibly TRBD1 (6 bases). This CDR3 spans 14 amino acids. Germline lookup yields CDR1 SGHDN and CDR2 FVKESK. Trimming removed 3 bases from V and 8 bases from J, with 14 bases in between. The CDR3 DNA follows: TGTGCCAGCAGCCAGCAAGGGGGTGGGGACATTCAGTACTTC. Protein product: CASSQQGGGDIQYF.

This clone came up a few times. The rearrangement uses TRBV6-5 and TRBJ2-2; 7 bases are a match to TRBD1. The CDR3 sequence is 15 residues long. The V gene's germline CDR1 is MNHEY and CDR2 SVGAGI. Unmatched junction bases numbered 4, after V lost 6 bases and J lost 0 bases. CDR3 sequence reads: CASSRDRANTGELFF. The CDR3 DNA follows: TGTGCCAGCAGCCGTGACAGGGCGAACACCGGGGAGCTGTTTTTT.

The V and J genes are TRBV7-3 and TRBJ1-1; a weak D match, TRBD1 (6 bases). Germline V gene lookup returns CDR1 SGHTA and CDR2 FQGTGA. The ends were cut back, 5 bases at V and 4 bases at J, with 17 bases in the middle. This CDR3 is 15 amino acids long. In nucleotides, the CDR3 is TGTGCCAGCAGCCGACCCCAGGGAGGGGGCACTGAAGCTTTCTTT. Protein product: CASSRPQGGGTEAFF.